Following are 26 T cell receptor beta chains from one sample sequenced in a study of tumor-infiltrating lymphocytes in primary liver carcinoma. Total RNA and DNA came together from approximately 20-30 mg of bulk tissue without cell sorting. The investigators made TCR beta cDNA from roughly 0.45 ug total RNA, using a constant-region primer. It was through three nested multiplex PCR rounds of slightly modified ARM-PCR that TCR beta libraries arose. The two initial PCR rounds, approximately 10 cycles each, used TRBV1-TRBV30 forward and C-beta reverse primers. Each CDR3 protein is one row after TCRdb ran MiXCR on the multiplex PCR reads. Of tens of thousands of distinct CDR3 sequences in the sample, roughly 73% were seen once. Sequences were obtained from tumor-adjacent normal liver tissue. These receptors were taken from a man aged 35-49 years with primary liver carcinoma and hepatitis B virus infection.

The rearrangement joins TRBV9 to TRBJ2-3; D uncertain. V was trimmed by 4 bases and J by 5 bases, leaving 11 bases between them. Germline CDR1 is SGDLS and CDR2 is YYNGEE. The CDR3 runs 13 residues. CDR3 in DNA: TGTGCCAGCAGCCCGAGAACCGAAGATACGCAGTATTTT. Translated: CASSPRTEDTQYF. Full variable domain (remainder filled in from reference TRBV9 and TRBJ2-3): DSGVTQTPKHLITATGQRVTLRCSPRSGDLSVYWYQQSLDQGLQFLIQYYNGEERAKGNILERFSAQQFPDLHSELNLSSLELGDSALYFCASSPRTEDTQYFGPGTRLTVL.

As DNA, the CDR3 is TGCAGCGTTGATTCAGGGGTGAATACCCGGGAGCTGTTTTTT. This codes for CSVDSGVNTRELFF. The gene calls are TRBV29-1 and TRBJ2-2, with a tentative D call TRBD1 (6 bases). This CDR3 has 14 residues. Trimming took off 3 bases at V and 9 bases at J, with 17 bases between the two ends. CDR1 SQVTM and CDR2 ANQGSEA come from the germline V gene.

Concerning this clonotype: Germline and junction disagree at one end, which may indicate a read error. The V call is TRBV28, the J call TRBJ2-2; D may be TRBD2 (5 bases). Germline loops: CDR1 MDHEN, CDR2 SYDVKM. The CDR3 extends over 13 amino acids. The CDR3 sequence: CASSSSSAGELFF. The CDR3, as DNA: TGTGCCAGCAGTTCCTCGTCCGCCGGGGAACTGTTTTTT.

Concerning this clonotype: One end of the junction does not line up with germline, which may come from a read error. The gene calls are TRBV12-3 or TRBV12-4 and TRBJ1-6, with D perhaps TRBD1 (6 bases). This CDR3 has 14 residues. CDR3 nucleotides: TGTACCAGCAGGCAGTCAGGGGTCGGGTCACCCCTCCACTTT. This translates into CTSRQSGVGSPLHF.

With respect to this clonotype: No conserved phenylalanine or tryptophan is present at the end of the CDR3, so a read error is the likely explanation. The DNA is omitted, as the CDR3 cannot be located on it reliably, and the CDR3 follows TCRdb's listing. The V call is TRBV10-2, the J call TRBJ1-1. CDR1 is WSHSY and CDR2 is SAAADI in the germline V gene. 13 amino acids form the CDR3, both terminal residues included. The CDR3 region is CAISEVENTEAVI.

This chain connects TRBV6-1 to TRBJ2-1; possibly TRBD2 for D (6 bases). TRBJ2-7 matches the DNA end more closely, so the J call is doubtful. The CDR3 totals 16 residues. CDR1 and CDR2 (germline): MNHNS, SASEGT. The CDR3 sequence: CASNPYLSGGYNVQYF. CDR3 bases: TGTGCCAGCAACCCTTATCTTAGCGGAGGCTACAATGTGCAGTACTTC.

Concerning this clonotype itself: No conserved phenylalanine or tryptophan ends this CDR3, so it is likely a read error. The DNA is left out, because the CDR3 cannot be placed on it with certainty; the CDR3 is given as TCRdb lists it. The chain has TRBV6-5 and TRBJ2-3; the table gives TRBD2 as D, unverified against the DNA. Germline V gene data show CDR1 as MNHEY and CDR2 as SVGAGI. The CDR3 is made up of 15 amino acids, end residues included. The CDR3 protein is CVGNPGLAGTDTQYS.

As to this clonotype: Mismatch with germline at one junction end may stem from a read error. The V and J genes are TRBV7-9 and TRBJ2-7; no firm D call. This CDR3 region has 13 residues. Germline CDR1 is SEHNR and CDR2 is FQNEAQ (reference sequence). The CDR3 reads CASSSVNSYEQYF. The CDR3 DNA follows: TGTGCCAGCAGCTCTGTGAACTCCTACGAGCAGTATTTC. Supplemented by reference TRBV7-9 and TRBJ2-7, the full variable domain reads DTGVSQNPRHKITKRGQNVTFRCDPISEHNRLYWYRQTLGQGPEFLTYFQNEAQLEKSRLLSDRFSAERPKGSFSTLEIQRTEQGDSAMYLCASSSVNSYEQYFGPGTRLTVT.

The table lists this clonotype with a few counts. CDR3 in amino acids: CIVDSGRAPYNEQFF. As DNA, the CDR3 is TGCATCGTCGATAGCGGGAGGGCACCCTACAATGAGCAGTTCTTC. The V gene is TRBV29-1, the J gene TRBJ2-1; TRBD2 agrees at 11 bases. This CDR3 is built from 15 residues. Germline V gene sequence: CDR1 SQVTM, CDR2 ANQGSEA.

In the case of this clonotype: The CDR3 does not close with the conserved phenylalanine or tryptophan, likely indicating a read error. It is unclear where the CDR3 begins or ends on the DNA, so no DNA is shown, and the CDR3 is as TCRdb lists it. This chain's CDR3 is CASSPSSIQGTGRETQYI. The chain employs TRBV11-2 and TRBJ2-5; TRBD1 was called by the table and not checked on the DNA. Germline V lookup: CDR1 SGHAT, CDR2 FQNNGV. The CDR3 is 18 residues long, ends included.

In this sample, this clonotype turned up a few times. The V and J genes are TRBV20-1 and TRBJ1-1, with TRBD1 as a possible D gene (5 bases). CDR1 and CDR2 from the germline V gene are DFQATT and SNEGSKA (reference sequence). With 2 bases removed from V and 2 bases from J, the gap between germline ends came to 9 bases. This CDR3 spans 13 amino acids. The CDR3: CSARPDRNTEAFF. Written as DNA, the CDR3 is TGCAGTGCTAGACCCGACAGAAACACTGAAGCTTTCTTT.

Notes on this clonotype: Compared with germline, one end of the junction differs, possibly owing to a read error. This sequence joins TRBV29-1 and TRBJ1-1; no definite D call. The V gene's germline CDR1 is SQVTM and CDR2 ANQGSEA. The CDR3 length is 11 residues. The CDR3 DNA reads TGCAGCCTTGAGCCGAACACTGAAGCTCTCTTT. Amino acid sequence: CSLEPNTEALF. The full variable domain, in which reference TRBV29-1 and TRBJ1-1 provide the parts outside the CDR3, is SAVISQKPSRDICQRGTSLTIQCQVDSQVTMMFWYRQQPGQSLTLIATANQGSEATYESGFVIDKFPISRPNLTFSTLTVSNMSPEDSSIYLCSLEPNTEALFGQGTRLTVV.

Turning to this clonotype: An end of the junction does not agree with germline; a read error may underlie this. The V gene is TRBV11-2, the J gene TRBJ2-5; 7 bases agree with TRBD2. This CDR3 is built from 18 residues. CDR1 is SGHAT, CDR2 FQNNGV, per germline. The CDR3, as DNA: TGTGCCAGCAGCCCCAGCTCTATCCAGGGTACTGGGCGGGAGATCCAGTACTTC. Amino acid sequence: CASSPSSIQGTGREIQYF.

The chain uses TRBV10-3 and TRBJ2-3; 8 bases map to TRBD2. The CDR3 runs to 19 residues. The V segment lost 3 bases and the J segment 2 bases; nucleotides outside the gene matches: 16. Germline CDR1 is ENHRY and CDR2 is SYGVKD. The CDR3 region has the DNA TGTGCCATCAGTGAAATTGGACTAGCTGGAGGAAGTGACACAGATACGCAGTATTTT. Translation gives CAISEIGLAGGSDTDTQYF.

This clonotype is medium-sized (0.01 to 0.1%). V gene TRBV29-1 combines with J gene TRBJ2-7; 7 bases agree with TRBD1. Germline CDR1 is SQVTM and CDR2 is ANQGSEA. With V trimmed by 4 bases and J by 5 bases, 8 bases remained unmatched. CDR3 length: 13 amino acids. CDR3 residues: CSVAPTGLHEQYF. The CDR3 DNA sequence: TGCAGCGTTGCCCCGACAGGGCTCCACGAGCAGTACTTC.

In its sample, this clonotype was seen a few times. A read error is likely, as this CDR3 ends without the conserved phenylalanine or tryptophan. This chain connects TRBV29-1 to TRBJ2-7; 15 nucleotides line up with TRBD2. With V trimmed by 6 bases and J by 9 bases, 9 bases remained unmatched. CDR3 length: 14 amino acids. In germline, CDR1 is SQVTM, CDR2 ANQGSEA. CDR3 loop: CSVGTSGRSGGQYY. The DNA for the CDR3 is TGCAGCGTCGGGACTAGCGGGAGGTCTGGGGGGCAGTACTAC.

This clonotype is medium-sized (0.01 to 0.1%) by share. The CDR3 DNA reads TGTGCCAGTCGGCGAGGGGGGATGAACACTGAAGCTTTCTTT. It translates to CASRRGGMNTEAFF. The gene calls are TRBV6-2 or TRBV6-3 and TRBJ1-1; perhaps TRBD1 as D (6 bases). Trimming took 9 bases from V and 0 from J, leaving 14 bases between them. Germline-derived CDR1 and CDR2 are MNHEY and SVGEGT. The CDR3 totals 14 residues.

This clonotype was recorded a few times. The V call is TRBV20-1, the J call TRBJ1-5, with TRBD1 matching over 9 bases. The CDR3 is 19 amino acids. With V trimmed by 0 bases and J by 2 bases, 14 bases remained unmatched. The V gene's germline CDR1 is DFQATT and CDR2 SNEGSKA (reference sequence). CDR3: CSARDVSGTGFSRNQPQHF. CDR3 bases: TGCAGTGCTAGAGACGTTTCCGGGACAGGGTTTAGTCGCAATCAGCCCCAGCATTTT.

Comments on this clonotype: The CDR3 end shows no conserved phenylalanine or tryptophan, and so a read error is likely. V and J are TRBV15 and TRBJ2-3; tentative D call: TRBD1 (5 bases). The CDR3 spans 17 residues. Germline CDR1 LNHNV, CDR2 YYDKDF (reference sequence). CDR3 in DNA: TGTACCACCAGCGCGATGGGGAACAGGCGCAGCACAGATACGCAGTATTGT. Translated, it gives CTTSAMGNRRSTDTQYC.

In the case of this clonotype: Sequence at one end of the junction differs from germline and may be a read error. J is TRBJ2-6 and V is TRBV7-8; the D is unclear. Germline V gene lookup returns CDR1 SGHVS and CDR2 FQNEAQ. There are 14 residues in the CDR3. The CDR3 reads CATDSVSSTNVLTF. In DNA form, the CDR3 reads TGTGCCACCGACTCTGTGTCAAGCACCAACGTCCTAACTTTC.

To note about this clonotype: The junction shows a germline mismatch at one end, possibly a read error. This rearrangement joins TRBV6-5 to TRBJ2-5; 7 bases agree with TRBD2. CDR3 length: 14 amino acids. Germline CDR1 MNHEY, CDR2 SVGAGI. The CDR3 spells CASGEGESGETQYF. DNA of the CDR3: TGCGCCAGCGGGGAAGGGGAAAGTGGGGAGACCCAGTACTTC.

CDR3 region: CASSPLGILNTEAFF. For the CDR3, the DNA is TGTGCCAGCAGCCCGTTGGGCATCTTGAACACTGAAGCTTTCTTT. J is TRBJ1-1 and V is TRBV11-2; D not resolved. The CDR3 has 15 amino acids. V dropped 5 bases and J dropped 0 bases, with 13 bases sitting between them. Germline loops: CDR1 SGHAT, CDR2 FQNNGV. Together with reference TRBV11-2 and TRBJ1-1, the CDR3 gives the full variable domain: EAGVAQSPRYKIIEKRQSVAFWCNPISGHATLYWYQQILGQGPKLLIQFQNNGVVDDSQLPKDRFSAERLKGVDSTLKIQPAKLEDSAVYLCASSPLGILNTEAFFGQGTRLTVV.

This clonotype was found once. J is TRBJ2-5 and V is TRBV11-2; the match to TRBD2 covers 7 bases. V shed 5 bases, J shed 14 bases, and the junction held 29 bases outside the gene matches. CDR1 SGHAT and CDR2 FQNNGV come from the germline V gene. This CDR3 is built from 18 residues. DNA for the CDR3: TGTGCCAGCAGCCCTAGCTCAACCCAGGGTACTGGGCGGGAGATCCACTACTTC. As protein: CASSPSSTQGTGREIHYF.

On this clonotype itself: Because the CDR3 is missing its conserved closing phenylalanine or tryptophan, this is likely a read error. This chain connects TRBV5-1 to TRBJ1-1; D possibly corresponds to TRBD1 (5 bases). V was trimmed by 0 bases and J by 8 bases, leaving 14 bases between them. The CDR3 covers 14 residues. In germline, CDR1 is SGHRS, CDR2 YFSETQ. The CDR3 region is CASSLVGGLSEAFL. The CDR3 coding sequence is TGCGCCAGCAGCTTGGTCGGGGGACTCTCGGAAGCTTTCCTT.

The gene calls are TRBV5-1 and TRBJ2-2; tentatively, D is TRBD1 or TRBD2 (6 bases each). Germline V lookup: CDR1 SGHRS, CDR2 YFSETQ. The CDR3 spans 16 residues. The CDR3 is CTGSPAGHRNTGELFF. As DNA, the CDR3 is TGCACCGGCAGCCCTGCGGGACATAGGAACACCGGGGAGCTGTTTTTT.

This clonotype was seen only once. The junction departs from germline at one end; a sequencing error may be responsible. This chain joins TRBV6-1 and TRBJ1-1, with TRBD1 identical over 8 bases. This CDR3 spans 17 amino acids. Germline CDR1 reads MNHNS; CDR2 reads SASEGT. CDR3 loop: CASSEGKGQGANTEAFF. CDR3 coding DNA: TGTGCCAGTAGTGAAGGCAAAGGGCAGGGGGCTAACACTGAAGCTTTCTTT.